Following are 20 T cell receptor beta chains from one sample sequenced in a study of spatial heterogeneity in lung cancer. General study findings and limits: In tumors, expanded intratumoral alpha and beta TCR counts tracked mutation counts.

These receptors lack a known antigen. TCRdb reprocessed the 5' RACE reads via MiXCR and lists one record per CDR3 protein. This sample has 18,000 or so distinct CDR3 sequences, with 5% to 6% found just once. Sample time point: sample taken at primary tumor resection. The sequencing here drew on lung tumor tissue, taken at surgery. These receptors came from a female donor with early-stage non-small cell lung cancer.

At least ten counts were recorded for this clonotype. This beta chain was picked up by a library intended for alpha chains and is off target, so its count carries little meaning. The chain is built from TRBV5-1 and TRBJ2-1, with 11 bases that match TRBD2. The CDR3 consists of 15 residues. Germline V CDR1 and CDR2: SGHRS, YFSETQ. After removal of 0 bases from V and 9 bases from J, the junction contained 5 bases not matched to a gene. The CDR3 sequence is CASSLDSGRAREQFF. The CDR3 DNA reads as TGCGCCAGCAGCTTGGATAGCGGGAGGGCCCGTGAGCAGTTCTTC.

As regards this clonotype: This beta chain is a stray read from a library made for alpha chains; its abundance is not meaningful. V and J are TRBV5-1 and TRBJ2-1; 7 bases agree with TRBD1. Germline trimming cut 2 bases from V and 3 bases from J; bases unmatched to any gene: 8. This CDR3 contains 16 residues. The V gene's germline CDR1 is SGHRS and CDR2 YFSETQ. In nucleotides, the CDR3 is TGCGCCAGCAGCTTCAAAACCGGGGACAGCTACAATGAGCAGTTCTTC. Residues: CASSFKTGDSYNEQFF.

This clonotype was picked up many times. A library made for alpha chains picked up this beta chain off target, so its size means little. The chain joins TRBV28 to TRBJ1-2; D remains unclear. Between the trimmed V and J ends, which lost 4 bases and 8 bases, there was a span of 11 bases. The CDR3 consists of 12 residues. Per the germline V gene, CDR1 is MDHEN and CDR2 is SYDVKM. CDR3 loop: CASSSPQGGYTF. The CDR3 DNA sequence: TGTGCCAGCAGTTCCCCCCAAGGCGGCTACACCTTC.

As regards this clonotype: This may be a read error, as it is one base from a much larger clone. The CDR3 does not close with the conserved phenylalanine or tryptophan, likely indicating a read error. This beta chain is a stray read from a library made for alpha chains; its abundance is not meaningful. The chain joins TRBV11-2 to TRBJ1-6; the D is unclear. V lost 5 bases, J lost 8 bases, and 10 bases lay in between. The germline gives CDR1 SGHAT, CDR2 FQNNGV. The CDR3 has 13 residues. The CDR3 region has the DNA TGTGCCAGCAGCGCGAGGGTAGATTCACCCCTCCACCTT. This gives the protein CASSARVDSPLHL.

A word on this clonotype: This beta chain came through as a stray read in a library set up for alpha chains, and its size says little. The CDR3 spells CASSVLQGRDYGYTF. The CDR3 coding sequence is TGTGCCAGCAGTGTTTTGCAGGGGCGCGACTATGGCTACACCTTC. This chain joins TRBV6-1 and TRBJ1-2; a weak D match, TRBD1 (6 bases). This CDR3 spans 15 amino acids. The V end was cut by 4 bases, the J end by 3 bases, with 15 bases between. Germline V lookup: CDR1 MNHNS, CDR2 SASEGT.

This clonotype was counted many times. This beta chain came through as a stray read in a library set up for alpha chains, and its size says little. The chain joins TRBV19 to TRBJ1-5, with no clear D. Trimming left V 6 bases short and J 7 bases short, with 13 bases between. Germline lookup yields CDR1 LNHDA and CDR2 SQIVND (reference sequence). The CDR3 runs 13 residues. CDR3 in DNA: TGTGCCAGTAGCCCCAGCGCCGGGCAGCCCCAGCATTTT. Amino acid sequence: CASSPSAGQPQHF.

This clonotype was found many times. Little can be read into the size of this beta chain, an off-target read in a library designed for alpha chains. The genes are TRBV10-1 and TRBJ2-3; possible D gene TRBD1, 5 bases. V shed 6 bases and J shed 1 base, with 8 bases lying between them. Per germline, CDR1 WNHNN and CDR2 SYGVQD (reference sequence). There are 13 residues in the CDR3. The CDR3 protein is CASRATGTDTQYF. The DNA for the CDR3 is TGCGCCAGCAGGGCGACAGGCACAGATACGCAGTATTTT.

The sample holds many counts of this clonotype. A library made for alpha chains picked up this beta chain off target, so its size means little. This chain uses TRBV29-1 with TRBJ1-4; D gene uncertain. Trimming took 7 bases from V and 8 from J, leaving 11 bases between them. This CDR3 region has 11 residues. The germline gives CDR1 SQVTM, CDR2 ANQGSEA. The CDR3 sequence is CSAVTREKLFF. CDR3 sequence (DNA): TGCAGCGCCGTAACTCGGGAAAAACTGTTTTTT. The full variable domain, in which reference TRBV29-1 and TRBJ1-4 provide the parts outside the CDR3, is SAVISQKPSRDICQRGTSLTIQCQVDSQVTMMFWYRQQPGQSLTLIATANQGSEATYESGFVIDKFPISRPNLTFSTLTVSNMSPEDSSIYLCSAVTREKLFFGSGTQLSVL.

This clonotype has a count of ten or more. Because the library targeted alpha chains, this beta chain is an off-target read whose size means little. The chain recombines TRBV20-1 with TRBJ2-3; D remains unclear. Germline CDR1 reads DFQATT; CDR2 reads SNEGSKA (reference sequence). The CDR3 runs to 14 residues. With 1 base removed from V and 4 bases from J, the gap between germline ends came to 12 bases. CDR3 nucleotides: TGCAGTGCTAGAGGGTCCTCTAGGTCAGATACGCAGTATTTT. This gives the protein CSARGSSRSDTQYF.

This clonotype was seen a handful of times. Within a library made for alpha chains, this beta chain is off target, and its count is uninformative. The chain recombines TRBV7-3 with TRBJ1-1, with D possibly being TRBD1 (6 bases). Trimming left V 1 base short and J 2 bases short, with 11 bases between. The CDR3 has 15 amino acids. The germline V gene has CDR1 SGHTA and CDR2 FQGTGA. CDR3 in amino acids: CASSLSLGANTEAFF. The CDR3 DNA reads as TGTGCCAGCAGCTTAAGCCTGGGGGCAAACACTGAAGCTTTCTTT.

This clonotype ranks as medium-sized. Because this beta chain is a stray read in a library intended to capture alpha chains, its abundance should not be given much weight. The CDR3 DNA sequence: TGTGCCAGCAGTTTTACGTTTACCGGGGAGCTGTTTTTT. Encoded protein: CASSFTFTGELFF. V and J are TRBV27 and TRBJ2-2; unclear D gene. Germline V gene data show CDR1 as MNHEY and CDR2 as SMNVEV (reference sequence). The CDR3 is 13 residues long. Trimming pared 3 bases from V and 5 bases from J, leaving 7 bases between.

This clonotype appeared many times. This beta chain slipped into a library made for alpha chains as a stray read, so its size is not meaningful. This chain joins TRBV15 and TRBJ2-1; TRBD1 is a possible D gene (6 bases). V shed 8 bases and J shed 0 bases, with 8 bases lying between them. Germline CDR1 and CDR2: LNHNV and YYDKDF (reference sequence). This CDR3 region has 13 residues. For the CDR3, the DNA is TGTGCCACCGGGACAAGCTCCTACAATGAGCAGTTCTTC. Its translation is CATGTSSYNEQFF.

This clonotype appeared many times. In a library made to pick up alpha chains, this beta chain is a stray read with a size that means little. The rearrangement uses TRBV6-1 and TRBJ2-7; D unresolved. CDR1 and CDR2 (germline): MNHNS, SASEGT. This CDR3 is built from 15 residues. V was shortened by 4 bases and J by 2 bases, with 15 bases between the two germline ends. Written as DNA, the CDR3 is TGTGCCAGCAGTGCTAGATCGGACGGTGCCTACGAGCAGTACTTC. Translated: CASSARSDGAYEQYF.

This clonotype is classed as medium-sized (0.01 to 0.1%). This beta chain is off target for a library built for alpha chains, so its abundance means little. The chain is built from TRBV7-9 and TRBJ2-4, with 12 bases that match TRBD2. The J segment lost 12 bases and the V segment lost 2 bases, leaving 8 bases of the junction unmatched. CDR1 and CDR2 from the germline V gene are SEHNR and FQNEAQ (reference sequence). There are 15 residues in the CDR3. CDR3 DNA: TGTGCCAGCAGCTTAAGTCTAGCGGGAGGGGAGAATCAGTACTTC. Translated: CASSLSLAGGENQYF.

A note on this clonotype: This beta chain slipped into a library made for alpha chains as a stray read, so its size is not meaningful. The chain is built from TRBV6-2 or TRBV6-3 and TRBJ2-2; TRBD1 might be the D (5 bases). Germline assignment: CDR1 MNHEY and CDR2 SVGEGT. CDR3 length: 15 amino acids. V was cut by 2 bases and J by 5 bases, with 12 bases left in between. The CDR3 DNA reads TGTGCCAGCAGTTACGCGACAGTCCCAACCGGGGAGCTGTTTTTT. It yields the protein CASSYATVPTGELFF.

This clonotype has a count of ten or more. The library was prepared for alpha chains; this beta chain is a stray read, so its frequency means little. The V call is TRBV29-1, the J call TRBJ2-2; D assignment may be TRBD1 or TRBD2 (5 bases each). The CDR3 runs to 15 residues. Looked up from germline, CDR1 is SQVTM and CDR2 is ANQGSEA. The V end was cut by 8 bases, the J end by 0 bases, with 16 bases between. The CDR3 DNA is TGCAGCACCACGGGGCCCTACGCGAACACCGGGGAGCTGTTTTTT. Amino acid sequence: CSTTGPYANTGELFF.

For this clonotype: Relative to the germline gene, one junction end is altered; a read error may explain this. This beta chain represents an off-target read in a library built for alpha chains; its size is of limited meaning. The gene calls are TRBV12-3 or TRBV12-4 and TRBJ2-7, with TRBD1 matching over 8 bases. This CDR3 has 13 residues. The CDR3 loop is CAGSLGQGYEQYF. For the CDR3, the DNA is TGTGCCGGCAGCCTAGGACAGGGTTACGAGCAGTACTTC.

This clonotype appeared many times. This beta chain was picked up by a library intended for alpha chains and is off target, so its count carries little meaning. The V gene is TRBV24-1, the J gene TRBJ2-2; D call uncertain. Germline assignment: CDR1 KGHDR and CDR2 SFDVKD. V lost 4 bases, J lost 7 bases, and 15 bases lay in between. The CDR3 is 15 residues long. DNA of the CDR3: TGTGCCACCAGTGACCCCGGGTCGGTGGACGGGGAGCTGTTTTTT. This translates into CATSDPGSVDGELFF.

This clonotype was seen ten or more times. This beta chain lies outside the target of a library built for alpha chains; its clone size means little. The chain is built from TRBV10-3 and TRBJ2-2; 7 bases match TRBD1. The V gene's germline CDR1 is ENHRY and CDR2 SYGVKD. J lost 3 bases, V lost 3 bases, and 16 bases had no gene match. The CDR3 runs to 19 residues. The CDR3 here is CAISDSYVWDRRDTGELFF. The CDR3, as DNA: TGTGCCATCAGTGATTCTTACGTCTGGGACAGAAGAGACACCGGGGAGCTGTTTTTT.

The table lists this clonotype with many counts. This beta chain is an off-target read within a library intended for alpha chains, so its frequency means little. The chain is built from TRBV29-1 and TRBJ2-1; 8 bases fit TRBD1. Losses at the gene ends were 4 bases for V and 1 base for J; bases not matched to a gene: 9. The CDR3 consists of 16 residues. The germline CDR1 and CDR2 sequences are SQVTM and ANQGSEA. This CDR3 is CSVVPGQGKSYNEQFF. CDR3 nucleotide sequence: TGCAGCGTTGTCCCCGGACAGGGCAAGTCCTACAATGAGCAGTTCTTC.